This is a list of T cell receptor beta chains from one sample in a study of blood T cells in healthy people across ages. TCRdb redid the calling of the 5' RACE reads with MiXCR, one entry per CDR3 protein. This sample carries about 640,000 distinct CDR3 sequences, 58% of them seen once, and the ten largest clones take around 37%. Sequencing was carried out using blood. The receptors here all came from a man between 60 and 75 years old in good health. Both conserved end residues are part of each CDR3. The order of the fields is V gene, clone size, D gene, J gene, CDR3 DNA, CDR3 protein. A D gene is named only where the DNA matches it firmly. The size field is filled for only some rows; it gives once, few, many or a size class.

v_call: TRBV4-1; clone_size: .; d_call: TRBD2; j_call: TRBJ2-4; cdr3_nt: TGCGCCAGCAGCCAAGATCTGTCGGGAGGGGTGGCCAAAAACATTCAGTACTTC; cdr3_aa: CASSQDLSGGVAKNIQYF
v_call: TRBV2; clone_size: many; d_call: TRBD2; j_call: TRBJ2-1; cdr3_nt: TGTGCCAGCAGTGATCCTAGCGGCCTCTACAATGAGCAGTTCTTC; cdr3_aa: CASSDPSGLYNEQFF
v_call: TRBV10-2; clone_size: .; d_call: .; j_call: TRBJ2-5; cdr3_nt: TGCGCCAGCACCGACGATTTCTACGGGGGGACCCAGTACTTC; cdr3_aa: CASTDDFYGGTQYF
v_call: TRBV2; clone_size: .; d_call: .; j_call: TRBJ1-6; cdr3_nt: TGTGCCAGCAGTGGTGACAGGTCAACTAATTCACCCCTCCACTTT; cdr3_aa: CASSGDRSTNSPLHF
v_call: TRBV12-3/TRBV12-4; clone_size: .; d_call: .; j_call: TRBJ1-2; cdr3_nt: TGTGCCAGCAGTATCCAGGGATCTAGTGGCTACACCTTC; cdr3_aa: CASSIQGSSGYTF
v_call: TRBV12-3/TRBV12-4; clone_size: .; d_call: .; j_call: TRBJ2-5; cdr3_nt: TGTGCCAGCAGTTTAGGAGGGGGGCCAGAGACCCAGTACTTC; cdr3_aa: CASSLGGGPETQYF
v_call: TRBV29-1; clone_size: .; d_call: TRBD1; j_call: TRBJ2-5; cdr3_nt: TGCAGCGTTGTGAGGGGGCGAGGAGAGACCCAGTACTTC; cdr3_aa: CSVVRGRGETQYF
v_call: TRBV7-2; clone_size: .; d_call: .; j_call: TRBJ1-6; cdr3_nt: TGTGCCAACAGCTTAGTTTTTTTCTCTGGTTCACCCCTCCACTTT; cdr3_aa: CANSLVFFSGSPLHF
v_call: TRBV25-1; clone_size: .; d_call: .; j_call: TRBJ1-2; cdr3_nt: TGTGCCAGCAGTCCCCCCGGGGAGGCACCCTATGGCTACACCTTC; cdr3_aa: CASSPPGEAPYGYTF
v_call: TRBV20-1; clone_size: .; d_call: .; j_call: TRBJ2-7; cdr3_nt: TGCAGTGCCACAATTCCGGGATCACTTGCCAGCCAGTACTTC; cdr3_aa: CSATIPGSLASQYF
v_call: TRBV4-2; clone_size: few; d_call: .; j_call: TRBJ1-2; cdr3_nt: TGTGCCAGCAGCCAAGGGACGAGGGGGAGGAACTATGGCTACACCTTC; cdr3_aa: CASSQGTRGRNYGYTF
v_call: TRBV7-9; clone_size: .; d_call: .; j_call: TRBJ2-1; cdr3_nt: TGTGCCAGCAGCTTCGACTCGAATGGGCAGTTCTTC; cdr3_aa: CASSFDSNGQFF
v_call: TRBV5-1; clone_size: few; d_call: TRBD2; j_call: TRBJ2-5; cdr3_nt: TGCGCCAGCAGCTTAGCGGGGGGGCCGGAGACCCAGTACTTC; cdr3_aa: CASSLAGGPETQYF
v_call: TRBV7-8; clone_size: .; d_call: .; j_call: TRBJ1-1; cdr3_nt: TGTGCCAGCAGCCCGGCGGGACGTGCGGATCCTGAAGCTTTCTTT; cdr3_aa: CASSPAGRADPEAFF
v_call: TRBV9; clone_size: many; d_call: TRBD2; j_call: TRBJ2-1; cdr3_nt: TGTGCCAGCAGCTCCCGGACTAGCGGGGTGGGGAATGAGCAGTTCTTC; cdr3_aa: CASSSRTSGVGNEQFF